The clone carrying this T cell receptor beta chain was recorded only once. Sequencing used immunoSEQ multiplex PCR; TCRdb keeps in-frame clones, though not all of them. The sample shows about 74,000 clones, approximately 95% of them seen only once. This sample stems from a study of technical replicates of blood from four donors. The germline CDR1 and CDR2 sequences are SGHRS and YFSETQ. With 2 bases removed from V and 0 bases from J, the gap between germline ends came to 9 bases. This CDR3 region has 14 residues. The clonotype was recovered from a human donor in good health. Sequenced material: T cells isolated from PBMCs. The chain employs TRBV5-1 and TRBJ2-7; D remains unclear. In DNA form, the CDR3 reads TGCGCCAGCAGCTTTGAGATAAGCTCCTACGAGCAGTACTTC. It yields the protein CASSFEISSYEQYF.